These 14 T cell receptor beta chains were sequenced from one sample in a study of T-cell memory formation after mild COVID-19. TCRdb re-derived calls from the 5' RACE reads in MiXCR, one entry per CDR3 protein. The sample yields around 370,000 distinct CDR3 sequences, 20% to 25% seen once. Material: PBMCs or a T cell subset sorted from them (not recorded which). These receptors originate from an adult woman who had mild COVID-19 (a few samples of this study predate the infection). Cell type and time point are not known.

The chain uses TRBV24-1 and TRBJ2-1; D may correspond to TRBD1 or TRBD2 (6 bases each). The CDR3 runs 17 residues. V gave up 5 bases and J gave up 5 bases, with 21 bases separating them. The V gene's germline CDR1 is KGHDR and CDR2 SFDVKD. The CDR3 DNA is TGTGCCACCAGTGTCCGGGGGCAGCTAGAAGAAGACAATGAGCAGTTCTTC. Protein sequence: CATSVRGQLEEDNEQFF.

V gene TRBV11-2 combines with J gene TRBJ2-3, with TRBD2 matching 9 bases. The CDR3 totals 16 residues. The V gene's germline CDR1 is SGHAT and CDR2 FQNNGV. Trimming cost V 6 bases and J 4 bases; bases outside gene matches: 11. The CDR3 loop reads CASSSRGGGASDTQYF. The CDR3 nucleotides are TGTGCCAGCAGTTCTCGTGGCGGGGGGGCGTCAGATACGCAGTATTTT.

The chain is built from TRBV20-1 and TRBJ1-2; 8 bases map to TRBD1. This CDR3 comprises 13 residues. Germline CDR1 DFQATT, CDR2 SNEGSKA (reference sequence). The J segment lost 4 bases and the V segment lost 3 bases, leaving 4 bases of the junction unmatched. CDR3: CSARGTGGYGYTF. CDR3 sequence (DNA): TGCAGTGCTAGGGGAACAGGGGGCTATGGCTACACCTTC.

V is TRBV5-5 and J is TRBJ1-1; D might be TRBD1 (5 bases). This CDR3 has 15 residues. With 1 base removed from V and 4 bases from J, the gap between germline ends came to 14 bases. Germline V gives CDR1 SGHKS, CDR2 YYEKEE (reference sequence). CDR3 region: CASSLPASGGTEAFF. Written as DNA, the CDR3 is TGTGCCAGCAGCTTGCCGGCGAGTGGGGGCACTGAAGCTTTCTTT.

This clonotype was recorded at least ten times. The chain has TRBV2 and TRBJ1-4; D is uncertain. This CDR3 has 12 amino acids. Germline lookup yields CDR1 SNHLY and CDR2 FYNNEI. V was pared by 7 bases and J by 1 base, with 4 bases between. The CDR3 DNA follows: TGTGCCAGCAAAGGAACTAATGAAAAACTGTTTTTT. Amino acids: CASKGTNEKLFF. Drawing the rest from reference TRBV2 and TRBJ1-4, the complete variable domain is EPEVTQTPSHQVTQMGQEVILRCVPISNHLYFYWYRQILGQKVEFLVSFYNNEISEKSEIFDDQFSVERPDGSNFTLKIRSTKLEDSAMYFCASKGTNEKLFFGSGTQLSVL.

This clonotype turned up a few times. The chain couples TRBV7-9 to TRBJ2-3; D not certain. The CDR3 totals 16 residues. Germline assignment: CDR1 SEHNR and CDR2 FQNEAQ (reference sequence). Trimming took 3 bases from V and 0 from J, leaving 13 bases between them. CDR3: CASSFFGSPSTDTQYF. CDR3 nucleotides: TGTGCCAGCAGCTTCTTTGGCAGCCCAAGCACAGATACGCAGTATTTT.

In this sample, this clonotype turned up a few times. The V call is TRBV6-7, the J call TRBJ1-1; unclear D gene. TRBV6-7 is flagged as an ORF with uncertain function. Trimming removed 0 bases at V and 1 base at J, with 12 bases between. The CDR3 is made up of 16 amino acids. CDR3 sequence reads: CASSYSTCTKNTEAFF. The CDR3 DNA sequence: TGTGCCAGCAGTTACTCGACGTGCACGAAGAACACTGAAGCTTTCTTT.

This clonotype was seen at least ten times. The chain has TRBV12-3 or TRBV12-4 and TRBJ2-1, with 15 bases that match TRBD2. V shed 5 bases, J shed 0 bases, and the junction held 8 bases outside the gene matches. The CDR3 length is 19 residues. The CDR3 region is CASSRRTSGRVNSYNEQFF. The CDR3 DNA follows: TGTGCCAGCAGTCGAAGGACTAGCGGGAGGGTTAACTCCTACAATGAGCAGTTCTTC.

This clonotype has just a few counts. V is TRBV7-2 and J is TRBJ1-1; no clear D gene. There are 16 residues in the CDR3. V lost 4 bases to trimming and J lost 1 base, with 16 bases between them. Germline assignment: CDR1 SGHTA and CDR2 FQGNSA. The CDR3 spells CASSSLYKTGNTEAFF. CDR3 nucleotides: TGTGCCAGCAGCTCCCTATATAAGACGGGGAACACTGAAGCTTTCTTT. The full variable domain, completed using reference TRBV7-2 and TRBJ1-1, is GAGVSQSPSNKVTEKGKDVELRCDPISGHTALYWYRQSLGQGLEFLIYFQGNSAPDKSGLPSDRFSAERTGGSVSTLTIQRTQQEDSAVYLCASSSLYKTGNTEAFFGQGTRLTVV.

V gene TRBV7-3 combines with J gene TRBJ2-2; TRBD1 might be the D (5 bases). V was trimmed by 5 bases and J by 4 bases, leaving 11 bases between them. Germline CDR1 is SGHTA and CDR2 is FQGTGA. The CDR3 is 14 residues long. CDR3 loop: CASSPDSFTGELFF. The CDR3 DNA is TGTGCCAGCAGCCCTGACAGTTTCACCGGGGAGCTGTTTTTT.

The rearrangement uses TRBV6-2 or TRBV6-3 and TRBJ2-7, with D tentatively TRBD2 (5 bases). Germline CDR1 MNHEY, CDR2 SVGEGT. This CDR3 is 16 amino acids long. With 2 bases removed from V and 0 bases from J, the gap between germline ends came to 14 bases. The CDR3 here is CASSYLLLGSSYEQYF. The CDR3 region has the DNA TGTGCCAGCAGTTACCTCCTTCTAGGGAGCTCCTACGAGCAGTACTTC.

This clonotype was picked up many times. This chain uses TRBV7-3 with TRBJ2-1; D possibly corresponds to TRBD1 (6 bases). From germline, CDR1 is SGHTA and CDR2 FQGTGA. V shed 5 bases and J shed 3 bases, with 11 bases lying between them. The CDR3 spans 14 residues. The CDR3 is CASSPLGGYNEQFF. CDR3 bases: TGTGCCAGCAGCCCTTTAGGGGGCTACAATGAGCAGTTCTTC.

This clonotype was detected only once. The rearrangement joins TRBV20-1 to TRBJ1-3; D might be TRBD1 (6 bases). There are 14 residues in the CDR3. Germline lookup yields CDR1 DFQATT and CDR2 SNEGSKA (reference sequence). Deletions cut 6 bases from V and 0 bases from J, with 12 bases between. The CDR3 protein is CSAVTGYSGNTIYF. CDR3 DNA sequence: TGCAGTGCCGTTACAGGGTACTCTGGAAACACCATATATTTT.

The sample holds many counts of this clonotype. The chain joins TRBV5-1 to TRBJ2-3; either TRBD1 or TRBD2 may fit D (5 bases each). Germline V gives CDR1 SGHRS, CDR2 YFSETQ. The CDR3 length is 13 residues. V lost 7 bases and J lost 3, with 12 bases in between. This CDR3 reads CASGEGWTDTQYF. The CDR3 DNA reads as TGCGCCAGCGGAGAGGGGTGGACAGATACGCAGTATTTT.